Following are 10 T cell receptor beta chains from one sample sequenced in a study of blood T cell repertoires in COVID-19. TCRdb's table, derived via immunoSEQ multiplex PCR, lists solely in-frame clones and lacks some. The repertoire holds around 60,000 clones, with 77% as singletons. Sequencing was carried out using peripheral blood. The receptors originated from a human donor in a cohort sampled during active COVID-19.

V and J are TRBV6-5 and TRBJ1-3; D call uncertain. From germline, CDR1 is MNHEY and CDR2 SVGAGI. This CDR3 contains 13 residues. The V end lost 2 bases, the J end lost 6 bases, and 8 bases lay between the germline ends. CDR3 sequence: CASSYGPQNTIYF. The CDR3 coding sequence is TGTGCCAGCAGTTACGGCCCGCAAAACACCATATATTTT.

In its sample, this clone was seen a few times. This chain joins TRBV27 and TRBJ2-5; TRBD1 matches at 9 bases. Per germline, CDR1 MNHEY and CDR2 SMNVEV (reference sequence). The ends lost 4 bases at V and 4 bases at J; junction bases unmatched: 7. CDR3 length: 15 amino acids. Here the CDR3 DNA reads TGTGCCAGCAGTTCGGGACAGGGAAACGCAGAGACCCAGTACTTC. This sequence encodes CASSSGQGNAETQYF.

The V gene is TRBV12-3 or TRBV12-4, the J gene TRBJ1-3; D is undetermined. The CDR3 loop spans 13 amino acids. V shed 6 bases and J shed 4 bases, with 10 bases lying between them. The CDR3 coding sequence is TGTGCCAGCAGCTCTGAGGGAGGAAACACCATATATTTT. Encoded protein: CASSSEGGNTIYF.

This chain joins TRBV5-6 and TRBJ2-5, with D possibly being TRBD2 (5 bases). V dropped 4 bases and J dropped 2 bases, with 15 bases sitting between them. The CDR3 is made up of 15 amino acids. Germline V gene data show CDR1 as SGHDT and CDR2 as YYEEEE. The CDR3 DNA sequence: TGTGCCAGCAGCCAACGGGCGGGCTTACAAGAGACCCAGTACTTC. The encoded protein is CASSQRAGLQETQYF.

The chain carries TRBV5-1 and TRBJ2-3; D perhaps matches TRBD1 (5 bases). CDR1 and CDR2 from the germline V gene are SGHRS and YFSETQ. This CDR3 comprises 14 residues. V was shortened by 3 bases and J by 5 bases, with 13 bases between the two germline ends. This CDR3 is CASSSLTDIDTQYF. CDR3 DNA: TGCGCCAGCAGCTCACTTACGGACATAGATACGCAGTATTTT.

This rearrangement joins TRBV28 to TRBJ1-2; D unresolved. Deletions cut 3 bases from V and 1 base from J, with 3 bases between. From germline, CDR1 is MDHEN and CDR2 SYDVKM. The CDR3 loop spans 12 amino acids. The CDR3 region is CASSFNNYGYTF. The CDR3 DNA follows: TGTGCCAGCAGTTTTAATAACTATGGCTACACCTTC.

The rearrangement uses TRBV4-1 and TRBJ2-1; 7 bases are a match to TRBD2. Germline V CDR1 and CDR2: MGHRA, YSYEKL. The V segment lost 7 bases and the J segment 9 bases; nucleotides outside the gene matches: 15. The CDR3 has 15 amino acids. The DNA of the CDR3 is TGCGCCAGCACCCTGGGGGTAGCGGGTAACGGTGAGCAGTTCTTC. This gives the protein CASTLGVAGNGEQFF.

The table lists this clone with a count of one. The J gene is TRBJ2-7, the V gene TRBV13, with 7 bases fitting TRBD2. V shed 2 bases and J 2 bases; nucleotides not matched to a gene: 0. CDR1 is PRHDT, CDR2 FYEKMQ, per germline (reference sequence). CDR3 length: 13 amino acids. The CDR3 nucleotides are TGTGCCAGCAGCTTAAGCGGGACCTACGAGCAGTACTTC. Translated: CASSLSGTYEQYF. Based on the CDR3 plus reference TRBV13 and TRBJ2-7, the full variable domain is AAGVIQSPRHLIKEKRETATLKCYPIPRHDTVYWYQQGPGQDPQFLISFYEKMQSDKGSIPDRFSAQQFSDYHSELNMSSLELGDSALYFCASSLSGTYEQYFGPGTRLTVT.

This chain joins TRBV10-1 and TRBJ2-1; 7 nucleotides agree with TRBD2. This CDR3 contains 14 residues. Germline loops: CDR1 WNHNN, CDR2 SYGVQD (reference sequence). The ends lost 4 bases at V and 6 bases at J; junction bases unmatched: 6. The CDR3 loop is CASSGSGYSNEQFF. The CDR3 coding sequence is TGCGCCAGCAGTGGTAGCGGGTACTCCAATGAGCAGTTCTTC.

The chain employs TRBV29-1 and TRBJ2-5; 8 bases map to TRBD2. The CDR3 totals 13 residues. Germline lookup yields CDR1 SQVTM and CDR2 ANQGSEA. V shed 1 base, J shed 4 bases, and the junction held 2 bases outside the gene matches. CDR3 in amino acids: CSVEAGGGETQYF. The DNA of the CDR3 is TGCAGCGTTGAAGCGGGGGGGGGAGAGACCCAGTACTTC.